This TCR beta chain derives from a study of shared clonotypes between healthy human individuals (dated by TCRdb to the early 2020s). With regard to the full study: Two women and a few men aged 18 to 49 years were included in the cohort. Between about 0.8 and 9 billion PBMCs per donor were obtained by leukapheresis. To increase sequencing depth and limit assay-specific biases, different laboratories used diverse techniques to prepare libraries and sequence TCR repertoires. The study deeply sequenced blood TCR repertoires of about five healthy adults to estimate repertoire size and the extent of clonotype sharing between individuals. For each donor, three plates each were used for CD4 naive and CD4 memory, two plates were used for CD8 naive, and one plate was used for CD8 memory. What the research found in general, with its limitations: Around 5% of naive CD4, 3.5% of naive CD8, approximately 2.2% of memory CD4, and about 0.4% of memory CD8 clonotypes were shared across several donors. Pairwise subsampling indicated that sequencing depth was expected to affect the degree of clonotype sharing among donors. Because the study included only a small number of donors, the genetic and exposure-history diversity represented was limited. Higher generation probabilities were observed for clonotypes shared by all four sorted-subset donors than for non-shared clonotypes. Sampling was restricted to blood, and TCR repertoires in tissues likely differ from the TCR repertoires found in blood. Rarefaction of sorted-subset datasets indicated incomplete sequencing despite the large sequencing depth. Naive subsets generally had larger estimated clonotype richness than memory subsets did.

Details on this clone: This receptor's antigen is unknown. The input lacks base qualities; no much larger clone sits a single base away.

The CDR3 goes from the cysteine to the phenylalanine over 14 residues. Of all the DNA, just the CDR3 is kept, 42 bases in frame from base 1. The germline V gene (reference sequence) sets CDR1 to SEHNR and CDR2 to FQNEAQ. V is pruned by 5 bases and J by 2 bases, leaving 4 bases of the junction without a gene match. Using the deep immunoSEQ assay, multiplex PCR amplified TCR CDR3 regions from genomic DNA. Genomic DNA extracted from each cell subset was distributed evenly over all wells of several immunoSEQ 96-well plates, and each plate served as one replicate. For sorted subsets, approximately 190 ng genomic DNA, equal to tens of thousands of T cell genomes, was loaded into each replicate PCR. The purified libraries were quantified using a Qubit 3.0 fluorometer, sized with a Bioanalyzer 2100, and then quantified again using the KAPA Library Quantification kit. Every immunoSEQ 96-well plate was sequenced on a dedicated single-read 150-cycle Illumina NextSeq 550 flow cell. On the study's bioinformatics: The immunoSEQ output contained only junctional sequences without quality scores, so filtering could not match that applied to full-length reads. Sequences were annotated with PyIR, a Python wrapper for IgBLAST v1.9, using IMGT germline references to assign V/J genes and CDR3. Reads with weak V/J assignments (E-value above 1e-6), missing CDR3, stop codons, out-of-frame junctions, or ambiguous translated residues were removed. V3J clonotypes were defined by identical inferred V gene, J gene, and CDR3 amino acid sequence. Percentage overlap between repertoires was calculated by dividing the number of shared unique clonotypes by the size of the smaller repertoire. Richness of each repertoire was evaluated using RTK rarefaction, the Chao1 estimator, and Recon v2.1 estimates of unobserved clonotypes. Generation probabilities for all TCRbeta clonotypes obtained by the gDNA method from four donors were computed using OLGA. TCRdb carries this immuneACCESS record with in-frame sequences only. Its versions omit some clonotypes, under half of them owing to an unresolved V gene in the studies checked, with the rest unexplained. V and J calls and clone size are given by that table; D and trimming were obtained from the DNA. In this sample the table shows roughly 760,000 clones, around 67% of which occur a single time. Over 1.5% of the sample comes from the top ten.

The donors were healthy, HIV-negative adults with no recently reported acute infections or vaccinations. All donors were Caucasian adults living in Nashville, Tennessee, USA. Magnetic negative selection was used to enrich CD4+ T cells, after which naive cells were positively selected on CD45RA and the negative fraction became the memory subset. Blood was obtained by leukapheresis, after which PBMCs were separated by Ficoll-Histopaque density gradient centrifugation and cryopreserved in liquid nitrogen vapor phase. Analytical flow cytometry was used to check the purity and quantity of every magnetically sorted T cell population. Genomic DNA was isolated from each sorted fraction and quantified by UV absorbance on a Nanodrop 2000c.

The chain is made from TRBV7-9 and TRBJ1-2, and 8 junction bases match TRBD1. The sequence came from a woman between 25 and 40 years old in good health. Sample: memory CD4+ T cells sorted from blood. The cell subset or site label, as the study defines it: CD45RA-negative fraction. At the DNA level, the sequence is TGTGCCAGCAGCCACAGGGGGTCCAACTATGGCTACACCTTC. The resulting protein is CASSHRGSNYGYTF.